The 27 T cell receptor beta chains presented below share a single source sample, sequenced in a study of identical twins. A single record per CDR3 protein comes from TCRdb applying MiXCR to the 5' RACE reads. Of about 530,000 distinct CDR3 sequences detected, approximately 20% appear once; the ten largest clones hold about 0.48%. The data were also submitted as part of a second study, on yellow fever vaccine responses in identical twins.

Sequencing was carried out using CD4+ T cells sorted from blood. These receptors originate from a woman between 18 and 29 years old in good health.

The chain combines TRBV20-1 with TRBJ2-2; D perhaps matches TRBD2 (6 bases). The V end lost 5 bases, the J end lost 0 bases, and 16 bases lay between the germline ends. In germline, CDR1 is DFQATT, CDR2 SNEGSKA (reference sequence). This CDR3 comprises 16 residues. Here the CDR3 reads CSAAQARLANTGELFF. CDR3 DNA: TGCAGTGCTGCCCAAGCCCGACTAGCGAACACCGGGGAGCTGTTTTTT.

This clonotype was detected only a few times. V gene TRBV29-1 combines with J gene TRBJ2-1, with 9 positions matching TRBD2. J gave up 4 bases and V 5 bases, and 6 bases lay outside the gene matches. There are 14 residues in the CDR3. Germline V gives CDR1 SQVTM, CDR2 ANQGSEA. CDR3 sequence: CSVQVAGVYNEQFF. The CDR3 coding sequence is TGCAGCGTTCAAGTAGCGGGAGTGTACAATGAGCAGTTCTTC.

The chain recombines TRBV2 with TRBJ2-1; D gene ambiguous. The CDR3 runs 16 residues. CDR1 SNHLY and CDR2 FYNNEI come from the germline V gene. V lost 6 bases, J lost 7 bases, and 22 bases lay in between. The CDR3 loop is CASRALAAALENEQFF. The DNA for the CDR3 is TGTGCCAGCAGGGCCCTGGCGGCAGCCCTAGAAAATGAGCAGTTCTTC.

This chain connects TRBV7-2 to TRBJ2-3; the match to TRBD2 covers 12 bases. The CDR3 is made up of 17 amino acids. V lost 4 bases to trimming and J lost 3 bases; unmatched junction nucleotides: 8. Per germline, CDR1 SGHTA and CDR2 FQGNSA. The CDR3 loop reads CASSYGILAGGTDTQYF. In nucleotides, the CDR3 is TGTGCCAGCAGCTACGGAATACTAGCGGGAGGAACAGATACGCAGTATTTT.

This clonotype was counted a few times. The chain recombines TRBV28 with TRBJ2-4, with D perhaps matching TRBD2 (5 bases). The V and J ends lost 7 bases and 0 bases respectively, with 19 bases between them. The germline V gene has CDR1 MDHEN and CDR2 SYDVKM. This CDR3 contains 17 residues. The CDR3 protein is CASTTNRDLLAKNIQYF. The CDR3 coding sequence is TGTGCCAGCACCACTAACCGGGATTTACTAGCCAAAAACATTCAGTACTTC.

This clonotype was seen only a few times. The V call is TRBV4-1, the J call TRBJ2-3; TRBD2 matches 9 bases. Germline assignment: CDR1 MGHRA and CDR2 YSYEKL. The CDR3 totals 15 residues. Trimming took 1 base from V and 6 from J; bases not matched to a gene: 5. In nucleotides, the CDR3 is TGCGCCAGCAGCCAAGGCCGGACTAGCGTTGATACGCAGTATTTT. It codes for CASSQGRTSVDTQYF.

The CDR3 protein is CASSEGAGQFF. The CDR3 nucleotides read TGTGCCAGCAGTGAGGGGGCAGGACAGTTCTTC. The V call is TRBV12-3 or TRBV12-4, the J call TRBJ2-1; TRBD1 agrees at 7 bases. The J segment lost 13 bases and the V segment lost 5 bases, leaving 5 bases of the junction unmatched. CDR3 size: 11 residues.

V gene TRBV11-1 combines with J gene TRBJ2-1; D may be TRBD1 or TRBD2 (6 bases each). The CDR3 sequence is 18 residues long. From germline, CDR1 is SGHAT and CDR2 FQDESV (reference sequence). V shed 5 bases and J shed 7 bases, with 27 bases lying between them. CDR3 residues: CASSQLGGPKVGANEQFF. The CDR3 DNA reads TGTGCCAGCAGCCAATTAGGGGGGCCTAAAGTTGGAGCTAATGAGCAGTTCTTC.

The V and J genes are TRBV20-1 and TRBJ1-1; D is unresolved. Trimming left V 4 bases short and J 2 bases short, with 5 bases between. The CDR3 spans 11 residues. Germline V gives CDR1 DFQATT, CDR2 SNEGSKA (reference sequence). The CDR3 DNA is TGCAGTGCTATACCCAACACTGAAGCTTTCTTT. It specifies CSAIPNTEAFF.

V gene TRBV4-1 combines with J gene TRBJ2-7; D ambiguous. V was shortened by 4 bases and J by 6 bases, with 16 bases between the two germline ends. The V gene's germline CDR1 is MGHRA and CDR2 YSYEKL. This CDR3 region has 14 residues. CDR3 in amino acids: CASSPLGRLGEQYF. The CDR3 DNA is TGCGCCAGCAGCCCGCTGGGTCGGCTTGGCGAGCAGTACTTC.

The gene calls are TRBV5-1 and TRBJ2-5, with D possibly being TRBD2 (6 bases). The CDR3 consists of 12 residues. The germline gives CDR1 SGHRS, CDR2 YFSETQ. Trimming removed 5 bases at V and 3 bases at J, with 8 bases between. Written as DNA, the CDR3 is TGCGCCAGCAGGGGGGGAAAAGAGACCCAGTACTTC. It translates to CASRGGKETQYF. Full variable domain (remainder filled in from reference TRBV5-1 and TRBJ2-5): KAGVTQTPRYLIKTRGQQVTLSCSPISGHRSVSWYQQTPGQGLQFLFEYFSETQRNKGNFPGRFSGRQFSNSRSEMNVSTLELGDSALYLCASRGGKETQYFGPGTRLLVL.

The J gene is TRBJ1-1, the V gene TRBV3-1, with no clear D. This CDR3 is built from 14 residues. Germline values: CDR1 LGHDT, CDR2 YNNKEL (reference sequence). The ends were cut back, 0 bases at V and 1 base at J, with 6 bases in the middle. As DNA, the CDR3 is TGTGCCAGCAGCCAAGAACACAAGAACACTGAAGCTTTCTTT. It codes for CASSQEHKNTEAFF.

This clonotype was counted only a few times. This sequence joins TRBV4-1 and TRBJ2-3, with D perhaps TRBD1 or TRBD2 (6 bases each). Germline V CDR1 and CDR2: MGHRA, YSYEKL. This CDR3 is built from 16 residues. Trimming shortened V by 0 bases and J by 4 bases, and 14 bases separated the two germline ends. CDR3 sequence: CASSQDPGGLADTQYF. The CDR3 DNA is TGCGCCAGCAGCCAAGATCCCGGGGGCCTAGCAGATACGCAGTATTTT.

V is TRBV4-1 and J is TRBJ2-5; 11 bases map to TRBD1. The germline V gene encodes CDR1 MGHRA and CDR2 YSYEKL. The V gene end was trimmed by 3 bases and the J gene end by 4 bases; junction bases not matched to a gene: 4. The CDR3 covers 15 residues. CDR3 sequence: CASSQPGQGGETQYF. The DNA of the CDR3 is TGCGCCAGCAGCCAGCCGGGACAGGGGGGAGAGACCCAGTACTTC.

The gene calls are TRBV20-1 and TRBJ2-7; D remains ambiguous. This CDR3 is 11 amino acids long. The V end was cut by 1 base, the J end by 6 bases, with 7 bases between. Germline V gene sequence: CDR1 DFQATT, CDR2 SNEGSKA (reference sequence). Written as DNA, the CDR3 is TGCAGTGCTAGAGTTGGGGTCGAGCAGTACGTC. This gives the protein CSARVGVEQYV.

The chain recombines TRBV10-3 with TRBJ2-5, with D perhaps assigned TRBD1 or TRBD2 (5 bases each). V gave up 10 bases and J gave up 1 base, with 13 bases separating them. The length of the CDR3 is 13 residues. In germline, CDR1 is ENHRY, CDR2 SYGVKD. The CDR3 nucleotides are TGTGCCAGCGGGCCCGACAGCCAAGAGACCCAGTACTTC. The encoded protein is CASGPDSQETQYF.

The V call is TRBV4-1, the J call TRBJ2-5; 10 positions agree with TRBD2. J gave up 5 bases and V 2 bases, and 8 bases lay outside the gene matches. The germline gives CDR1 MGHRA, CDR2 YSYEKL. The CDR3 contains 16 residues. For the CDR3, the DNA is TGCGCCAGCAGCCAACCTAGCGGGAGAGGTGATGAGACCCAGTACTTC. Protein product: CASSQPSGRGDETQYF.

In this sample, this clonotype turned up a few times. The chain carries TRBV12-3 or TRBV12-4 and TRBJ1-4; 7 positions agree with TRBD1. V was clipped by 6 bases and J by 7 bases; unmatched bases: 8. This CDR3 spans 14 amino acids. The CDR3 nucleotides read TGTGCCAGCAGCTACCGCGGGACAGCTGAAAAACTGTTTTTT. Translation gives CASSYRGTAEKLFF.

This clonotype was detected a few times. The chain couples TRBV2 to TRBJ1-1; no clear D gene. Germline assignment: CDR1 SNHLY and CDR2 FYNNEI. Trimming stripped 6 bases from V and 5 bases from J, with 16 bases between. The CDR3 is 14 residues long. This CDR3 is CASSDGIELTEAFF. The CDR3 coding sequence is TGTGCCAGCAGCGACGGGATAGAGTTGACTGAAGCTTTCTTT.

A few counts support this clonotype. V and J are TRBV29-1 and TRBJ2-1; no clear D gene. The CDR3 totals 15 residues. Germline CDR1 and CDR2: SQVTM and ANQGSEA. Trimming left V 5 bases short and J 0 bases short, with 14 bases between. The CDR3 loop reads CSVLVFGGSYNEQFF. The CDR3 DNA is TGCAGCGTTCTAGTATTCGGCGGCTCCTACAATGAGCAGTTCTTC.

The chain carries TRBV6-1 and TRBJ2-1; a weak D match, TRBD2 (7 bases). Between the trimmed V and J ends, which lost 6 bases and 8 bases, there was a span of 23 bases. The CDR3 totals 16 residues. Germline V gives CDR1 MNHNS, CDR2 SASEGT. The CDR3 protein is CASSPGVFGGSHEQFF. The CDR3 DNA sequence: TGTGCCAGCAGCCCAGGGGTGTTTGGCGGGAGTCATGAGCAGTTCTTC.

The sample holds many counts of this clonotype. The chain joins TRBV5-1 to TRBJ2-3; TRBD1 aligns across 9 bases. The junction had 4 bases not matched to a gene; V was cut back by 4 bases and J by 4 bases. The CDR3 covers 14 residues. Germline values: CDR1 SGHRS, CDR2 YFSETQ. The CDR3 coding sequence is TGCGCCAGCAGCCCCGGACAGGGGTCAGATACGCAGTATTTT. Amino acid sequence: CASSPGQGSDTQYF.

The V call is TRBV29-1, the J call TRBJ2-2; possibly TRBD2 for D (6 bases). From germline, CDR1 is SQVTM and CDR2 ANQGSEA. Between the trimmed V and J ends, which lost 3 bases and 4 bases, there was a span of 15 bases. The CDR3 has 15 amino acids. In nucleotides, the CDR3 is TGCAGCGTTGAGGCGCGGAGGGAGAGCACCGGGGAGCTGTTTTTT. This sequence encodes CSVEARRESTGELFF.

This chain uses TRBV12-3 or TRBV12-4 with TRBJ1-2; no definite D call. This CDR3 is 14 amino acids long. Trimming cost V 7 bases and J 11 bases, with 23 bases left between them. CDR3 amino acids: CASTPSRGVQSYTF. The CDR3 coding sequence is TGTGCCAGCACTCCCTCGCGAGGCGTCCAATCATACACCTTC.

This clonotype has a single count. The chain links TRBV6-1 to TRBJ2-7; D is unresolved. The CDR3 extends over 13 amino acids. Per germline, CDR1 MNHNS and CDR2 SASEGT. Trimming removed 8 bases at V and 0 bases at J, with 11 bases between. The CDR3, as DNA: TGTGCCAGCGGAATGAAAAGCTCCTACGAGCAGTACGTC. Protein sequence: CASGMKSSYEQYV.

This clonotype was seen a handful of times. The CDR3 region has the DNA TGTGCCACCAGTGAGTCTACAGGGTTTGCGCATCATAGCAATCAGCCCCAGCATTTT. Translated, it gives CATSESTGFAHHSNQPQHF. The chain couples TRBV24-1 to TRBJ1-5, with a tentative D call TRBD1 (6 bases). The V end lost 4 bases, the J end lost 0 bases, and 21 bases lay between the germline ends. CDR1 and CDR2 (germline): KGHDR, SFDVKD. The CDR3 sequence is 19 residues long.

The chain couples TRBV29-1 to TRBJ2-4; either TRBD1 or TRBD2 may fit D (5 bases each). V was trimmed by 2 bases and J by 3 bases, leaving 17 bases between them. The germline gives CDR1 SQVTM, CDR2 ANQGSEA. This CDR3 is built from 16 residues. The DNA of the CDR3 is TGCAGCGTTGAAAATGTTTTGGGGGAAAACAAAAACATTCAGTACTTC. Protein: CSVENVLGENKNIQYF.